This T cell receptor beta chain is drawn from a study of CD8 T cells in ankylosing spondylitis. Overall study results and limits: Relatively rare in peripheral blood, disease-linked clones were also CD8+. In ankylosing spondylitis patients, matched synovial fluid reportedly showed significant enrichment of disease-linked clones. Typical of ankylosing spondylitis blood, it appeared, was a TCR beta motif of several highly homologous variants.

MiXCR was run by TCRdb on the 5' RACE reads, yielding one entry per CDR3 protein. This sample has 130,000 or so distinct CDR3 sequences, with 7% found just once. Germline CDR1 reads LNHDA; CDR2 reads SQIVND (reference sequence). The CDR3 is made up of 14 amino acids. Trimming cost V 4 bases and J 3 bases; bases outside gene matches: 5. In this sample, this clonotype turned up many times. Antigen specificity is unknown. The TCR was taken from a male donor with ankylosing spondylitis or in good health (not recorded which). The chain combines TRBV19 with TRBJ1-2, with 7 bases matching TRBD1. Sequencing was carried out using blood, either unsorted or a sorted T cell fraction (not recorded which). The CDR3 is CASSTKQGYYGYTF. DNA of the CDR3: TGTGCCAGTAGTACGAAACAGGGGTACTATGGCTACACCTTC.